This T cell receptor (beta chain) is from a study of cytomegalovirus exposure and HLA in healthy donors. Study outcomes and limitations: According to an earlier analysis, most TCR beta V segments yielded productive rearrangements about 90% or about 30% of the time. In vitro assays verified that a few CMV-associated chains recognized CMV antigens specifically. The authors listed approximately 150 TCR beta chains as cytomegalovirus-associated.

This clone has just one count. The antigen is not known. CDR1 is SGDLS, CDR2 YYNGEE, per germline. The CDR3 contains 15 residues. The ends were cut back, 1 base at V and 2 bases at J, with 13 bases in the middle. In the PCR, 60 Vbeta and 13 Jbeta primers were used. Assay used: immunoSEQ multiplex PCR; TCRdb lists only in-frame clones, some missing. Seen here are 65,000 to 95,000 clones, around 81% observed once, and the top ten hold less than 6%. This receptor was taken from a male donor in good health and CMV-seropositive. This chain links TRBV9 with TRBJ2-7, with D possibly being TRBD2 (6 bases). The material sequenced was PBMCs. Here the CDR3 DNA reads TGTGCCAGCAGCGTACTCCCCGGGGGAACCTACGAGCAGTACTTC. It translates to CASSVLPGGTYEQYF. Looking up the rest from reference TRBV9 and TRBJ2-7 gives the full variable domain: DSGVTQTPKHLITATGQRVTLRCSPRSGDLSVYWYQQSLDQGLQFLIQYYNGEERAKGNILERFSAQQFPDLHSELNLSSLELGDSALYFCASSVLPGGTYEQYFGPGTRLTVT.